This T cell receptor (beta chain) appears in the sequencing data of a study of cytomegalovirus exposure and HLA in healthy donors. Whole-study findings and limits: As immune exposure information, only CMV serostatus was available. Sequences of the TCR beta chain were said to predict the HLA-A and HLA-B alleles of most subjects accurately. Later analysis showed most CMV-associated TCR beta chains appearing HLA-restricted. Earlier results showed most TCR beta V segments being productive about 87% or about 30% of the time.

PCR involved 60 Vbeta and 13 Jbeta primers. Assay used: immunoSEQ multiplex PCR; TCRdb lists only in-frame clones, some missing. In the table there are roughly 36,000 clones, about 74% of which are singletons. A note on this clone: As yet, its antigen is unknown.

From germline, CDR1 is SQVTM and CDR2 ANQGSEA. This CDR3 spans 18 amino acids. The junction had 16 bases not matched to a gene; V was cut back by 6 bases and J by 2 bases. The TCR was taken from a young man in good health and CMV-seronegative. The rearrangement joins TRBV29-1 to TRBJ2-7; 13 bases match TRBD2. The specimen was PBMCs. The CDR3 here is CSVAKSPGLAGSTYEQYF. In DNA, the CDR3 is TGCAGCGTCGCCAAGTCACCGGGACTAGCGGGATCGACCTACGAGCAGTACTTC.